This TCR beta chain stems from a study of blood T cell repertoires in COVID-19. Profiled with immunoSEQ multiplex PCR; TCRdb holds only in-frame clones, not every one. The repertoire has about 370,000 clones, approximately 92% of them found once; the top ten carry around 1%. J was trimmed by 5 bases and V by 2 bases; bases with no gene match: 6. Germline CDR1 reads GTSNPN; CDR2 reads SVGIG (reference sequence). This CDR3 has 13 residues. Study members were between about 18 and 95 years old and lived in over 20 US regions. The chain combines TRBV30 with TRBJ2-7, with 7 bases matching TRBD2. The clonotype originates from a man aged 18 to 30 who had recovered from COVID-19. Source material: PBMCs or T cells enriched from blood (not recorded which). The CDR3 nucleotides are TGTGCCTGGAGTCCCCGACTAGCTAACGAGCAGTACTTC. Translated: CAWSPRLANEQYF.